Listed below are T cell receptor beta chains from one sample, sequenced in a study of a mutant IDH1 vaccine in newly diagnosed glioma. Profiled with immunoSEQ multiplex PCR; TCRdb holds only in-frame clones, not every one. The sample has around 25,000 clones, approximately 79% seen once. No antigens are known for them. The sequences come from PBMCs, collected from a glioma patient whose treatment included an IDH1 peptide vaccine. The receptors originated from a man aged 35 to 55 with glioma. Some clones in this sample may be carry-over from other donors' samples. CDR3s include the opening cysteine and the closing phenylalanine or tryptophan. The D gene is left open where the match is weak. Clone size is not always given. Where it is, it says once, few, many or a class for expanded clones.

length,size,J,V,D,DNA,CDR3
19,NA,TRBJ2-1,TRBV4-1,TRBD2,TGCGCCAGCAGCTCCCCGGGACTAGCGGGGGGGCCGGGGCGGGAGGAGCAGTTCTTC,CASSSPGLAGGPGREEQFF
20,NA,TRBJ2-3,TRBV5-1,TRBD2,TGCGCCAGCAGCTTGGGTTGGGGACTAGCGGGGACGCGGGGCACAGATACGCAGTATTTT,CASSLGWGLAGTRGTDTQYF
15,NA,TRBJ2-7,TRBV7-6,NA,TGTGCCAGCAGCCCCAAAACGGGGCGTCGCTACGAGCAGTACTTC,CASSPKTGRRYEQYF
14,NA,TRBJ2-7,TRBV5-6,TRBD1,TGTGCCAGCAGCTACGGGACAGGCACCTACGAGCAGTACTTC,CASSYGTGTYEQYF
13,few,TRBJ2-3,TRBV7-2,TRBD2,TGTGCCAGCAGCTCGGGAGGGGGAGATACGCAGTATTTT,CASSSGGGDTQYF
14,NA,TRBJ2-3,TRBV29-1,NA,TGCAGCGTTGAATGGGGGCCAAACACAGATACGCAGTATTTT,CSVEWGPNTDTQYF
15,NA,TRBJ1-4,TRBV2,TRBD1,TGTGCCAGCAGTGAATCGTGGACAGGGAACGAAAAACTGTTTTTT,CASSESWTGNEKLFF
14,NA,TRBJ1-6,TRBV29-1,NA,TGCAGCGCCCAGGGGCAGGGCCCCAATTCACCCCTCCACTTT,CSAQGQGPNSPLHF
15,NA,TRBJ2-7,TRBV9,NA,TGTGCCAGCAGCGTAGGGGCCGCCATCGGTGGCGAGCAGTACTTC,CASSVGAAIGGEQYF
13,NA,TRBJ2-1,TRBV29-1,NA,TGCAGCGCTGAACAGACCCAGGGGAATGAGCAGTTCTTC,CSAEQTQGNEQFF
17,NA,TRBJ2-5,TRBV5-6,TRBD2,TGTGCCAGCAGCTCGACTAGCGGGGGGCCAGGGGAAGAGACCCAGTACTTC,CASSSTSGGPGEETQYF
12,NA,TRBJ1-1,TRBV29-1,NA,TGCAGCGCGACTAGTGGTATCCCTGAAGCTTTCTTT,CSATSGIPEAFF